These 8 T cell receptor beta chains share one sample of origin, sequenced in a study of sequential checkpoint blockade in melanoma. Profiling relied on immunoSEQ multiplex PCR, and the TCRdb table lists in-frame clones only, not all of them. The sample consists of about 17,000 clones, 60% to 75% of them appearing once. The treatment is: randomized to nivolumab then ipilimumab (arm A) or the reverse (arm B). The sequences come from CD8+ T cells sorted from blood (inferred from file names), collected from a patient given nivolumab and ipilimumab in sequence. The source is a human donor with melanoma.

The chain is built from TRBV13 and TRBJ1-4; 10 nucleotides match TRBD1. This CDR3 contains 18 residues. J was trimmed by 4 bases and V by 5 bases; bases with no gene match: 13. The germline V gene has CDR1 PRHDT and CDR2 FYEKMQ (reference sequence). For the CDR3, the DNA is TGTGCCAGCAGCCAGGGACAGGGGATGCCCCGGAGTAATGAAAAACTGTTTTTT. Translation: CASSQGQGMPRSNEKLFF.

This clone was detected once. This chain links TRBV6-1 with TRBJ2-5; possibly TRBD1 for D (6 bases). This CDR3 region has 15 residues. CDR1 and CDR2 (germline): MNHNS, SASEGT. Between the trimmed V and J ends, which lost 0 bases and 1 base, there was a span of 9 bases. The CDR3 sequence: CASSEADRVQETQYF. CDR3 in DNA: TGTGCCAGCAGTGAAGCGGACAGAGTCCAAGAGACCCAGTACTTC.

The chain joins TRBV29-1 to TRBJ1-2; 9 positions agree with TRBD1. Per germline, CDR1 SQVTM and CDR2 ANQGSEA. There are 12 residues in the CDR3. The ends lost 6 bases at V and 4 bases at J; junction bases unmatched: 3. The CDR3 coding sequence is TGCAGCGTGGGGACAGGGAGCTATGGCTACACCTTC. Translated, it gives CSVGTGSYGYTF.

The chain has TRBV6-4 and TRBJ2-3; TRBD2 matches 12 bases. Per germline, CDR1 MRHNA and CDR2 SNTAGT. Trimming removed 4 bases from V and 4 bases from J; junction bases left unmatched: 0. The CDR3 spans 14 residues. CDR3 sequence reads: CASSGTSGADTQYF. The CDR3 region has the DNA TGTGCCAGCAGTGGGACTAGCGGGGCAGATACGCAGTATTTT.

Concerning this clone: Other nucleotide sequences from this sample produce the same CDR3. CDR3 loop: CASSLLAGEYNEQFF. The CDR3 region has the DNA TGTGCCAGCAGCCTACTAGCGGGGGAGTACAATGAGCAGTTCTTC. V is TRBV7-6 and J is TRBJ2-1; 11 bases fit TRBD2. The CDR3 runs to 15 residues. Germline V gene sequence: CDR1 SGHVS, CDR2 FNYEAQ. The trim removed 5 bases at V and 4 bases at J, leaving 4 bases unmatched.

This chain joins TRBV6-1 and TRBJ2-7; 10 nucleotides agree with TRBD1. After removal of 7 bases from V and 1 base from J, the junction contained 4 bases not matched to a gene. There are 14 residues in the CDR3. Looked up from germline, CDR1 is MNHNS and CDR2 is SASEGT. The CDR3 loop reads CASKEGQGSYEQYF. The CDR3 DNA reads TGTGCCAGCAAAGAGGGACAGGGGTCCTACGAGCAGTACTTC.

The CDR3 bases are TGTGCCAGCAGCTACACAGGGGTTCATGGTAACACTGAAGCTTTCTTT. The encoded protein is CASSYTGVHGNTEAFF. The chain has TRBV7-9 and TRBJ1-1, with 7 bases aligning to TRBD1. With V trimmed by 4 bases and J by 2 bases, 10 bases remained unmatched. Germline CDR1 is SEHNR and CDR2 is FQNEAQ (reference sequence). CDR3 size: 16 residues.

The chain carries TRBV7-6 and TRBJ1-1; D is possibly TRBD1 (5 bases). Germline V CDR1 and CDR2: SGHVS, FNYEAQ. This CDR3 spans 15 amino acids. Trimming removed 4 bases at V and 1 base at J, with 13 bases between. This CDR3 is CASSSYQDRNTEAFF. For the CDR3, the DNA is TGTGCCAGCAGCTCATACCAAGACAGGAACACTGAAGCTTTCTTT. The variable domain in full, with the rest retrieved from reference TRBV7-6 and TRBJ1-1, is GAGVSQSPRYKVTKRGQDVALRCDPISGHVSLYWYRQALGQGPEFLTYFNYEAQQDKSGLPNDRFSAERPEGSISTLTIQRTEQRDSAMYRCASSSYQDRNTEAFFGQGTRLTVV.